This note documents a single T cell receptor beta chain sequence. The primer mix had 60 Vbeta and 13 Jbeta primers. The table came from immunoSEQ multiplex PCR; TCRdb's copy has only in-frame clones and leaves some out. There are roughly 200,000 clones in the sample; around 80% occur only once, and less than 3.5% lies in the top ten. The ends were cut back, 5 bases at V and 0 bases at J, with 9 bases in the middle. Looked up from germline, CDR1 is SGHRS and CDR2 is YFSETQ. The CDR3 runs 14 residues. This record comes from a study of cytomegalovirus exposure and HLA in healthy donors. The TCR sequence derives from a woman aged 55-69 years in good health and CMV-seropositive. Sample: PBMCs. This chain uses TRBV5-1 with TRBJ1-3; D possibly corresponds to TRBD1 (5 bases). The CDR3 loop reads CASSTGFSGNTIYF. The CDR3 DNA is TGCGCCAGCAGTACAGGCTTCTCTGGAAACACCATATATTTT.